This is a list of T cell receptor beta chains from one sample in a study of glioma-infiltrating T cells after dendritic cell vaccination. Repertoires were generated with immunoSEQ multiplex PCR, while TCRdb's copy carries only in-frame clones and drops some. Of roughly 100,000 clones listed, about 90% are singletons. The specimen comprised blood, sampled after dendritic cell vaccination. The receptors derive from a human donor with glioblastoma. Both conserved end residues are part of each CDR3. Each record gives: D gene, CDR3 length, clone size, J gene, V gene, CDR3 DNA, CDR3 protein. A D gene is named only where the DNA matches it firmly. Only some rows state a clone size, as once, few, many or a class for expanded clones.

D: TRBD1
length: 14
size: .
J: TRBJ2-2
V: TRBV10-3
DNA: TGTGCCATCAGGGGGACAGGGGGCAGCGGGGAGCTGTTTTTT
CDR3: CAIRGTGGSGELFF

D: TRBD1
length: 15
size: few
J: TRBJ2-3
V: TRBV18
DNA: TGTGCCAGCTCACAAGCGACAGGGAGCACAGATACGCAGTATTTT
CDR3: CASSQATGSTDTQYF

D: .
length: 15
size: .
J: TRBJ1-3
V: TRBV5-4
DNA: TGTGCCAGCAGCCCGGGAGGGAACTCTGGAAACACCATATATTTT
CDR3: CASSPGGNSGNTIYF

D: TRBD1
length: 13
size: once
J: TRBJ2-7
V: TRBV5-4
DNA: TGTGCCAGCAGCTTCAGGGGGCGCTACGAGCAGTACTTC
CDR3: CASSFRGRYEQYF

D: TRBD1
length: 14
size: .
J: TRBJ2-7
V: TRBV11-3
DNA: TGTGCCAGCAGCGGTCGACAGGGAATCTACGAGCAGTACTTC
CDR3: CASSGRQGIYEQYF

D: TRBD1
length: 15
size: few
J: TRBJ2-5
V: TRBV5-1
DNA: TGCGCCAGCAGCTTCGACGGACAGGACCAAGAGACCCAGTACTTC
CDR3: CASSFDGQDQETQYF

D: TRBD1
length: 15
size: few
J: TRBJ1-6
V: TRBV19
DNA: TGTGCCAGTACCCTGGGACAGGCGCCAAATTCACCCCTCCACTTT
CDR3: CASTLGQAPNSPLHF

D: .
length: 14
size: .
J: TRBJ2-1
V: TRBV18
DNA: TGTGCCAGCTCAGCCGGCAACAGGGCCAATGAGCAGTTCTTC
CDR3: CASSAGNRANEQFF

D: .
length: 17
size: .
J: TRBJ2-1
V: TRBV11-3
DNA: TGTGCCAGCAGCTTAGATAAGGGTTTAAGGGGGGGGCGTGAGCAGTTCTTC
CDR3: CASSLDKGLRGGREQFF

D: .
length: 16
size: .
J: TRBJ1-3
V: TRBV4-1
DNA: TGCGCCAGCAGCCAAGCCGTAGTCTCCTCTGGAAACACCATATATTTT
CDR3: CASSQAVVSSGNTIYF

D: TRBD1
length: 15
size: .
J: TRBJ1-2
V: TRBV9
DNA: TGTGCCAGCAGCGTAGGGGCAGGGGGCGACTATGGCTACACCTTC
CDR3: CASSVGAGGDYGYTF

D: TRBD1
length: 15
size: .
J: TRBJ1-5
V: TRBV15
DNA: TGTGCCACCAGCAAAGGACAGGCTGACAATCAGCCCCAGCATTTT
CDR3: CATSKGQADNQPQHF

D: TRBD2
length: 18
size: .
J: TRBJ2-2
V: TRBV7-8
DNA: TGTGCCAGCAGCCCCAGGAGGGTAGCGGGTCCGAACACCGGGGAGCTGTTTTTT
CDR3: CASSPRRVAGPNTGELFF

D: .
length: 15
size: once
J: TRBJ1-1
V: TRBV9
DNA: TGTGCCAGCAGCGTAGGGCCAGACACGAACACTGAAGCTTTCTTT
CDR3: CASSVGPDTNTEAFF

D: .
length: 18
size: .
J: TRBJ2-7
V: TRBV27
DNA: TGTGCCAGCAGTCCCTCGGGCCGGAACCCCGGAGGGACTCGGGAGCAGTACTTC
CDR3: CASSPSGRNPGGTREQYF

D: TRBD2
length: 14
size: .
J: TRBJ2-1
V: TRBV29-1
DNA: TGCAGCGTTGGAGCGGGAGTGACCTACAATGAGCAGTTCTTC
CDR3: CSVGAGVTYNEQFF

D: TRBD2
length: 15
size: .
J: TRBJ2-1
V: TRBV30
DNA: TGTGCCTGGAGTGTAGTAGCGGGAGGTTACAATGAGCAGTTCTTC
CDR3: CAWSVVAGGYNEQFF

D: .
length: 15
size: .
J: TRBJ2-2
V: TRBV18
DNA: TGTGCCAGCTCATCAAACAGGAGGAACACCGGGGAGCTGTTTTTT
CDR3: CASSSNRRNTGELFF

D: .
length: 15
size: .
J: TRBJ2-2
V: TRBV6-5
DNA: TGTGCCAGCGCCCCCGGACTTTCGAACACCGGGGAGCTGTTTTTT
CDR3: CASAPGLSNTGELFF

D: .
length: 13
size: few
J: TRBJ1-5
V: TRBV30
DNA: TGTGCCTGGAGTGTGGACAACAATCAGCCCCAGCATTTT
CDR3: CAWSVDNNQPQHF

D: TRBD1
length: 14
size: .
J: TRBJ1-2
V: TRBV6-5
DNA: TGTGCCAGCGCCGATTTCCGGGACAGGGGTGGCTACACCTTC
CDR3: CASADFRDRGGYTF

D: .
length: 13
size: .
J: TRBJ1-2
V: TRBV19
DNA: TGTGCCAGTAGACTATCGGGAGGGGATGGCTACACCTTC
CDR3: CASRLSGGDGYTF

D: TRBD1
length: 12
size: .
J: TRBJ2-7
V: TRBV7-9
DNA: TGTGCCAGCAGTCCACAGGGGGACGAGCAGTACTTC
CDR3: CASSPQGDEQYF

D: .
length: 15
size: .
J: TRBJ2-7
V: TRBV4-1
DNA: TGCGCCAGCAGCCAAGCCCAGGGGCTATCCTACGAGCAGTACTTC
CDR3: CASSQAQGLSYEQYF

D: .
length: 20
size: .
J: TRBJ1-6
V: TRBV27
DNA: TGTGCCAGCAGTTTATCGCGGCCTCGGGTCGGGGGTTCCTATAATTCACCCCTCCACTTT
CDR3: CASSLSRPRVGGSYNSPLHF

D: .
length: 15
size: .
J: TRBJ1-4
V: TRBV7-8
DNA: TGTGCCAGCAGCTTAGAAGGAGGGAAAAATGAAAAACTGTTTTTT
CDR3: CASSLEGGKNEKLFF

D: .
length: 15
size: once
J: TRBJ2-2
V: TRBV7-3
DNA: TGTGCCAGCAGCACCGACTACCTGAACACCGGGGAGCTGTTTTTT
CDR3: CASSTDYLNTGELFF

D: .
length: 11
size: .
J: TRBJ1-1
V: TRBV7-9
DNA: TGTGCCAGCAGCCCAATCACTGAAGCTTTCTTT
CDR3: CASSPITEAFF

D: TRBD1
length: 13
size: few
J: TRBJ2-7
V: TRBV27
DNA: TGTGCCAGCAGTTTTAGGGACAGGGACGAGCAGTACTTC
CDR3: CASSFRDRDEQYF

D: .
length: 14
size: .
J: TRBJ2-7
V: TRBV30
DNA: TGTGCCTGGAGGGGGGGGGCCTCGTTCCACGAGCAGTACTTC
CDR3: CAWRGGASFHEQYF

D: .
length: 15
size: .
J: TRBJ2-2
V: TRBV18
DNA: TGTGCCAGCTCACCACCGAGCCGGGGTTCCGGGGAGCTGTTTTTT
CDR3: CASSPPSRGSGELFF

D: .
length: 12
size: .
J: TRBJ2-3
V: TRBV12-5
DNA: TGTGCTAGTGGTTCTCGGAGGGATACGCAGTATTTT
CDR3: CASGSRRDTQYF

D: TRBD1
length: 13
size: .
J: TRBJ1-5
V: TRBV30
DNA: TGTGCCGGGGACAGGGGGCCGGGCCAGCCCCAGCATTTT
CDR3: CAGDRGPGQPQHF

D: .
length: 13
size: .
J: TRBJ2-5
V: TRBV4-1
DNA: TGCGCCAGCAGCCGGGGCCTCCAAGAGACCCAGTACTTC
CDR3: CASSRGLQETQYF

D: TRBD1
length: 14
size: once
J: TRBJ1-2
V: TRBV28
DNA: TGTGCCAGCAGTTTGGGACAGGGACCCTATGGCTACACCTTC
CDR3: CASSLGQGPYGYTF

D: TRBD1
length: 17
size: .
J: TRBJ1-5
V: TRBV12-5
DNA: TGTGCTAGTGGTTTGGGAGATGGGACAGGGAGGAATCAGCCCCAGCATTTT
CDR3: CASGLGDGTGRNQPQHF

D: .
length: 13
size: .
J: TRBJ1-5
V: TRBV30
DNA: TGTGCCTGGAGCGTGGCAAGAAGTCAGCCCCAGCATTTT
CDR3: CAWSVARSQPQHF

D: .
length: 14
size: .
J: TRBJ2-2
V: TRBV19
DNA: TGTGCCAGTAGCGGTGGTTTTGGCACCGGGGAGCTGTTTTTT
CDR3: CASSGGFGTGELFF

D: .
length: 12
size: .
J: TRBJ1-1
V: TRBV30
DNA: TGTGCCTGGACTCTCCTGAACACTGAAGCTTTCTTT
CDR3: CAWTLLNTEAFF

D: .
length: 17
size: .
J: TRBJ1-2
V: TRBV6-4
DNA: TGTGCCAGCAGTGACACTCAGGGGCTCAGGGCTAACTATGGCTACACCTTC
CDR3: CASSDTQGLRANYGYTF